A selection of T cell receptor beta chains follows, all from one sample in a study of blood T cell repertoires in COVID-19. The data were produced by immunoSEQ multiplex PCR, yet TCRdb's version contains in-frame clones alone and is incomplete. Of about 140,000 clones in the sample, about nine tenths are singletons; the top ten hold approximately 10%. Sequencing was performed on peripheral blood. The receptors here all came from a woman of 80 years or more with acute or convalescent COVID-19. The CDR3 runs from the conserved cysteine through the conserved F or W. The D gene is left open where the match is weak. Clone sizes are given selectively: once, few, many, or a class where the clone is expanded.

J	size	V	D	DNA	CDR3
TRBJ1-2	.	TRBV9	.	TGTGCCAGCAGCGGCGACACCTATGGCTACACCTTC	CASSGDTYGYTF
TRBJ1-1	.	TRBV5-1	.	TGCGCCAGCAGCTTGCAGGGAAGTGAGACTGAAGCTTTCTTT	CASSLQGSETEAFF
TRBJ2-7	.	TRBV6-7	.	TGTGCCACCTTCTTCCCCTCACAGGGTCGGCACGAGCAGTACTTC	CATFFPSQGRHEQYF
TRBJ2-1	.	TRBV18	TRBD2	TGTGCCAGCTCGGATAGCGGGGGGGCGTACTACAATGAGCAGTTCTTC	CASSDSGGAYYNEQFF
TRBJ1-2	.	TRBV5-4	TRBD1	TGTGCCAGCAGCCCCGGACAGGGGATGCCCTATGGCTACACCTTC	CASSPGQGMPYGYTF
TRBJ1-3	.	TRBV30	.	TGTGCCTGGAGTGTAGGAGGAGCTGGAAACACCATATATTTT	CAWSVGGAGNTIYF
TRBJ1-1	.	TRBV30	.	TGTGCCTGGAGTGTACACCAGGGTGGATTAGCTTTCTTT	CAWSVHQGGLAFF
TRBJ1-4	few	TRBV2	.	TGTGCCAGCAAGTCCTCGGCTAATGAAAAACTGTTTTTT	CASKSSANEKLFF
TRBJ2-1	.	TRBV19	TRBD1	TGTGCCAGTAGTATAAGGTGGGTTGGGACAGGCGTTTACAATGAGCAGTTCTTC	CASSIRWVGTGVYNEQFF
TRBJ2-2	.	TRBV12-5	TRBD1	TGTGCTAGTGGTTTGGGCCCCGGGACAGGGGGATCCGGGGAGCTGTTTTTT	CASGLGPGTGGSGELFF
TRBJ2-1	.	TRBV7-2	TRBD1	TGTGCCAGCGGGGGACAGGGGGCTTACAATGAGCAGTTCTTC	CASGGQGAYNEQFF
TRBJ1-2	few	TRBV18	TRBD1	TGTGCCAGCTCCCCCACCGACAGGGGTAATGGCTACACCTTC	CASSPTDRGNGYTF
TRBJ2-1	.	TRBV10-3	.	TGTGCCATCAGTGACCTTAGAGGAACTTACAATGAGCAGTTCTTC	CAISDLRGTYNEQFF
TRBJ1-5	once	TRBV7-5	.	TGTGCCAGAAGCCCAGTCTTGGACAGGGAGAATCAGCCCCAGCATTTT	CARSPVLDRENQPQHF
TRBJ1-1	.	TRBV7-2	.	TGTGCCAGCAGCTTTACGGGACAGAACACTGAAGCTTTCTTT	CASSFTGQNTEAFF
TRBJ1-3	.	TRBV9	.	TGTGCCAGCAGCCCTAATGCGGATCCCTCTGGAAACACCATATATTTT	CASSPNADPSGNTIYF
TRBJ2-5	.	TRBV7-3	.	TGTGCCAGCAGCCCCGGCGGCGGCCGACAAGAGACCCAGTACTTC	CASSPGGGRQETQYF
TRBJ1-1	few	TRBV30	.	TGTGCCTGGGCGCGTGGCACTGAAGCTTTCTTT	CAWARGTEAFF
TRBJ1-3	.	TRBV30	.	TGTGCCTGGGTCAGTCGCTCTGGAAACACCATATATTTT	CAWVSRSGNTIYF
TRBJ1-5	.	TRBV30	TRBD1	TGTGCCTGGAACGACAGGGTCAATCAGCCCCAGCATTTT	CAWNDRVNQPQHF
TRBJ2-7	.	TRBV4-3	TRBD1	TGCGCCAGCAGCCCTATGACAGGGGATTACGAGCAGTACTTC	CASSPMTGDYEQYF
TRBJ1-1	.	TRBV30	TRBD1	TGTGCCTGGACCGGTAAACAGGGGTACACTGAAGCTTTCTTT	CAWTGKQGYTEAFF
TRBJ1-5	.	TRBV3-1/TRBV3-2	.	TGTGCCAGCAGCCAAGATAAATCGGAGGGCCAGCCCCAGCATTTT	CASSQDKSEGQPQHF
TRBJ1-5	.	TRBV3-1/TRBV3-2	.	TGTGCCAGCAGCCAAGCGGGGGGCGGTAGCAATCAGCCCCAGCATTTT	CASSQAGGGSNQPQHF
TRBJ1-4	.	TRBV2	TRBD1	TGTGCCAGCACCCCAGTCGGGACAGGGACTGAAAAACTGTTTTTT	CASTPVGTGTEKLFF
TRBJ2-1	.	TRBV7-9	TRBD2	TGTGCCAGCAGTAGCGGGGGGGCCTACAATGAGCAGTTCTTC	CASSSGGAYNEQFF
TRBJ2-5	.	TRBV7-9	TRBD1	TGTGCCAGCAGCTTCCGGGACAGGATACTTGTCCAAGAGACCCAGTACTTC	CASSFRDRILVQETQYF
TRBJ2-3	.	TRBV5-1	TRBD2	TGCGCCAGCAGCTCCAGTACTAGCGGGGGTGGTACAGATACGCAGTATTTT	CASSSSTSGGGTDTQYF
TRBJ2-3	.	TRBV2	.	TGTGCCAGCATCCGGACAGAAAGCACGCAGTATTTT	CASIRTESTQYF
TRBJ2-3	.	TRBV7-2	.	TGTGCCAGCAGCGTTCAGGGGTCCTACGATACGCAGTATTTT	CASSVQGSYDTQYF
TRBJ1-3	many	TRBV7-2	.	TGTGCCAGCAGCTTAGGCGGGCTTGGAAACACCATATATTTT	CASSLGGLGNTIYF
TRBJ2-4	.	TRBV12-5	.	TGTGCTAGTGGTTACGACACGCATAGACCTTTAGCCAAAAACATTCAGTACTTC	CASGYDTHRPLAKNIQYF
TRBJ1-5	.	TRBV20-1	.	TGCAGTGCTAGTCAGGGGCGCAATCAGCCCCAGCATTTT	CSASQGRNQPQHF
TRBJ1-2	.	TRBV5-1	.	TGCGCCAGCAGCTTGGTCACCGGGACGGCGGGGTATGGCTACACCTTC	CASSLVTGTAGYGYTF
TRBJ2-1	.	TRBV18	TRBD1	TGTGCCAGCTCTTGGGACAGGTCTTACAATGAGCAGTTCTTC	CASSWDRSYNEQFF
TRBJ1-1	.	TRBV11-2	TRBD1	TGTGCCAGCAGCTCCGGACAGGCCCTACGACTAGGCACTGAAGCTTTCTTT	CASSSGQALRLGTEAFF
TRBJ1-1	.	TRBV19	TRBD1	TGTGCCAGTAGTATAGGGGACAGACTGAACACTGAAGCTTTCTTT	CASSIGDRLNTEAFF
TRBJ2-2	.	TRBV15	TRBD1	TGTGCCACCAGCACAAGACAGGGTAGAACCGGGGAGCTGTTTTTT	CATSTRQGRTGELFF
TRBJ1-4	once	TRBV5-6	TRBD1	TGTGCCAGCAGCTTGGCGGACAGGGAAAAACTGTTTTTT	CASSLADREKLFF
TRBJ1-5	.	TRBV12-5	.	TGTGCTAGTGGCCCAGGGTTTGAAGGGGCCCAGCATTTT	CASGPGFEGAQHF
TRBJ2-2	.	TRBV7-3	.	TGTGCCAGCAGCCCTAACAGGGTTAACACCGGGGAGCTGTTTTTT	CASSPNRVNTGELFF
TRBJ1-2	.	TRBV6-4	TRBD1	TGTGCCCAAACCCCGCCGGGACAGTTAGGAGATCGCACCTTC	CAQTPPGQLGDRTF
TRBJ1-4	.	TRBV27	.	TGTGCCAGCAGTCCCCGCCAGTTACCGATAGGCGCGGAAGGAAAACTGTTTTTT	CASSPRQLPIGAEGKLFF
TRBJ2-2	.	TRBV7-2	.	TGTGCCAGCAGCCGCCTAGAGCCCCGGATCGGGGAGCTGTTTTTT	CASSRLEPRIGELFF
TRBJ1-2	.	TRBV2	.	TGTGCCAGCAGTGCCCCACGACAGCTGGCTAACTATGGCTACACCTTC	CASSAPRQLANYGYTF
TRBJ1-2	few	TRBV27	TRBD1	TGTGCCAGCAGTTTAGGACAGGGGGACGGCTACACCTTC	CASSLGQGDGYTF
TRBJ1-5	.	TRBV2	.	TGTGCCAGCATACAGGATGGGGATCAGCCCCAGCATTTT	CASIQDGDQPQHF
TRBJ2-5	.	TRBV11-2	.	TGTGCCAGCAGCTCCCTGTGGGGGGGCCAAGGGACCCAGTACTTC	CASSSLWGGQGTQYF
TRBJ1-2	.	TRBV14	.	TGTGCCAGCAGCCGCCACGGACAATTCTATGGCTACACCTTC	CASSRHGQFYGYTF
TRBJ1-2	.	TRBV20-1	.	TGCAGTGCCGCGGGGGAGGGCTACACCTTC	CSAAGEGYTF
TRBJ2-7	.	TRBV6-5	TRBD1	TGTGCCAGCAGTCCTAGGACAGGTATAAGTTACGAGCAGTACTTC	CASSPRTGISYEQYF
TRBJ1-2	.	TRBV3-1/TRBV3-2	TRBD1	TGTGCCAGCAGCCCGTTGGACAGGGTTGGCTATGGCTACACCTTC	CASSPLDRVGYGYTF
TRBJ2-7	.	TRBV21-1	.	TGTGCCAGCAGCCAAGGCACAGGGAAGTCCCACGAGCAGTACTTC	CASSQGTGKSHEQYF
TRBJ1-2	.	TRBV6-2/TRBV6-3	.	TGTGCCAGCAGTGCGGACAGCTATGGCTACACCTTC	CASSADSYGYTF
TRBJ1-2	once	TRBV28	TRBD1	TGTGCCAGCAACGACAGGGGGCTCAACACGGCAGGCTACACCTTC	CASNDRGLNTAGYTF
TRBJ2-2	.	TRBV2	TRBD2	TGTGCCAGCAGGCCAGCTAGCGGGGCGGGCGGGGAGCTGTTTTTT	CASRPASGAGGELFF
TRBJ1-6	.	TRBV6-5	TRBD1	TGTGCCAGCAGTTATGGACAGGGGGATTCACCCCTCCACTTT	CASSYGQGDSPLHF
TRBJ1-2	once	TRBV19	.	TGTGCCAGTAGTATACGATGGGACTTCAACTATGGCTACACCTTC	CASSIRWDFNYGYTF
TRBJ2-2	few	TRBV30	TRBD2	TGTGCCCTAGCGGGGTCGAACACCGGGGAGCTGTTTTTT	CALAGSNTGELFF